These 30 T cell receptor beta chains were all obtained from the same sample, sequenced in a study of control samples from healthy donors and cancer patients. This table comes from immunoSEQ multiplex PCR, and its TCRdb copy is limited to in-frame clones, with some not included. In the table there are some 250,000 clones, approximately 80% of which are singletons. Input material: PBMCs. The receptor set was obtained from a woman in her sixties or seventies with lung cancer.

The V call is TRBV9, the J call TRBJ2-2; the D is unclear. Trimming cost V 2 bases and J 6 bases, with 11 bases left between them. There are 14 residues in the CDR3. CDR1 SGDLS and CDR2 YYNGEE come from the germline V gene. This CDR3 is CASSVGVESGELFF. DNA of the CDR3: TGTGCCAGCAGCGTTGGTGTGGAATCCGGGGAGCTGTTTTTT.

The J gene is TRBJ1-4, the V gene TRBV5-4; 10 bases map to TRBD1. V was pared by 4 bases and J by 6 bases, with 9 bases of the junction left unmatched. Germline lookup yields CDR1 SGHNT and CDR2 YYREEE (reference sequence). This CDR3 has 16 residues. Here the CDR3 reads CASSLTGGAGDEKLFF. In DNA form, the CDR3 reads TGTGCCAGCAGCCTGACAGGGGGCGCGGGAGATGAAAAACTGTTTTTT.

The CDR3 reads CASSPRGGQRSEQYF. Here the CDR3 DNA reads TGTGCCAGCAGTCCACGCGGGGGGCAGAGGAGCGAGCAGTACTTC. V is TRBV27 and J is TRBJ2-7, with 8 positions matching TRBD2. The germline V gene has CDR1 MNHEY and CDR2 SMNVEV (reference sequence). Trimming removed 5 bases from V and 6 bases from J; junction bases left unmatched: 12. The CDR3 covers 15 residues.

The rearrangement links TRBV7-3 to TRBJ1-2, with 7 bases fitting TRBD1. Trimming cost V 5 bases and J 3 bases; bases outside gene matches: 15. The CDR3 is made up of 17 amino acids. The V gene's germline CDR1 is SGHTA and CDR2 FQGTGA. The CDR3 DNA sequence: TGTGCCAGCAGCCACGGGACAGTCAATTCTCCGCACTATGGCTACACCTTC. Translation gives CASSHGTVNSPHYGYTF.

The chain couples TRBV4-1 to TRBJ1-1, with unresolved D. V was shortened by 4 bases and J by 0 bases, with 15 bases between the two germline ends. CDR3 size: 16 residues. In germline, CDR1 is MGHRA, CDR2 YSYEKL. CDR3 protein: CASSRKWTELNTEAFF. CDR3 in DNA: TGCGCCAGCAGCCGCAAATGGACTGAATTGAACACTGAAGCTTTCTTT.

The chain uses TRBV13 and TRBJ1-2, with TRBD1 matching over 8 bases. The CDR3 spans 16 residues. The J segment lost 8 bases and the V segment lost 5 bases, leaving 16 bases of the junction unmatched. Germline CDR1 and CDR2: PRHDT and FYEKMQ (reference sequence). The CDR3 sequence: CASSHRTGRGSGGYTF. For the CDR3, the DNA is TGTGCCAGCAGCCACCGGACAGGGCGAGGGTCGGGAGGCTACACCTTC.

CDR3 amino acids: CAWTQGLKRDRGHEQYF. The CDR3 DNA is TGTGCCTGGACCCAAGGGCTAAAGCGGGACAGGGGCCACGAGCAGTACTTC. The gene calls are TRBV30 and TRBJ2-7; TRBD1 matches at 10 bases. Trimming took 4 bases from V and 5 from J; bases not matched to a gene: 17. The CDR3 consists of 17 residues. Germline CDR1 GTSNPN, CDR2 SVGIG (reference sequence).

The chain links TRBV19 to TRBJ1-2; 9 nucleotides agree with TRBD1. Per the germline V gene, CDR1 is LNHDA and CDR2 is SQIVND (reference sequence). With 0 bases clipped from V and 4 bases from J, the junction kept 3 bases outside the gene matches. CDR3 length: 15 amino acids. CDR3 DNA sequence: TGTGCCAGTAGTATAGATGGGACAGGGCTCTATGGCTACACCTTC. This sequence encodes CASSIDGTGLYGYTF.

V usage is TRBV29-1 and J usage is TRBJ1-1; D perhaps matches TRBD1 (5 bases). CDR1 is SQVTM, CDR2 ANQGSEA, per germline. The CDR3 is 13 residues long. The V end lost 1 base, the J end lost 2 bases, and 8 bases lay between the germline ends. CDR3 DNA: TGCAGCGTTGAAGGGGGGGGAAACACTGAAGCTTTCTTT. Its translation is CSVEGGGNTEAFF.

The J gene is TRBJ1-6, the V gene TRBV28; D possibly corresponds to TRBD1 (6 bases). The V gene's germline CDR1 is MDHEN and CDR2 SYDVKM. Trimming removed 10 bases at V and 9 bases at J, with 19 bases between. The CDR3 is 14 residues long. In DNA form, the CDR3 reads TGTGCCACCGGAGGGGGGGCGCAAAGTTCACCCCTCCACTTT. This gives the protein CATGGGAQSSPLHF. Combining the CDR3 with reference TRBV28 and TRBJ1-6 gives the whole variable domain DVKVTQSSRYLVKRTGEKVFLECVQDMDHENMFWYRQDPGLGLRLIYFSYDVKMKEKGDIPEGYSVSREKKERFSLILESASTNQTSMYLCATGGGAQSSPLHFGNGTRLTVT.

The genes are TRBV5-4 and TRBJ1-5; 7 bases agree with TRBD1. This CDR3 has 16 amino acids. CDR1 is SGHNT, CDR2 YYREEE, per germline (reference sequence). V trimming: 0 bases; J trimming: 1 base; junction bases outside the gene matches: 4. The CDR3 region is CASSLGGGGSNQPQHF. In nucleotides, the CDR3 is TGTGCCAGCAGCTTGGGAGGGGGCGGAAGCAATCAGCCCCAGCATTTT. Based on the CDR3 plus reference TRBV5-4 and TRBJ1-5, the full variable domain is ETGVTQSPTHLIKTRGQQVTLRCSSQSGHNTVSWYQQALGQGPQFIFQYYREEENGRGNFPPRFSGLQFPNYSSELNVNALELDDSALYLCASSLGGGGSNQPQHFGDGTRLSIL.

J is TRBJ1-1 and V is TRBV18; 7 nucleotides agree with TRBD1. CDR1 and CDR2 from the germline V gene are KGHSH and LQKENI. This CDR3 has 15 amino acids. Losses at the gene ends were 1 base for V and 5 bases for J; bases not matched to a gene: 7. The CDR3 DNA follows: TGTGCCAGCTCACCACGATTAGGGGGCGGGACTGAAGCTTTCTTT. Translation: CASSPRLGGGTEAFF.

This clone was found a few times. The CDR3 nucleotides read TGCGCCAGCAGCCCGATACTGCGTGGTGGGGAGCTGTTTTTT. Amino acids: CASSPILRGGELFF. This chain uses TRBV4-1 with TRBJ2-2; D is unresolved. The germline gives CDR1 MGHRA, CDR2 YSYEKL. CDR3 length: 14 amino acids. The V gene lost 4 bases and the J gene lost 8 bases, with 14 bases spanning the gap.

Details on this clone: Other DNA sequences from this sample encode an identical CDR3 as well. V and J are TRBV19 and TRBJ1-1; D might be TRBD1 (5 bases). The germline V gene has CDR1 LNHDA and CDR2 SQIVND (reference sequence). Trimming took off 3 bases at V and 3 bases at J, with 11 bases between the two ends. The CDR3 runs to 14 residues. CDR3: CASSIGQGYTEAFF. CDR3 DNA sequence: TGTGCCAGTAGTATTGGCCAGGGCTACACTGAAGCTTTCTTT.

V is TRBV19 and J is TRBJ1-5; 9 positions match TRBD1. The V and J ends lost 5 bases and 11 bases, in that order; junction bases with no gene match: 10. CDR1 is LNHDA and CDR2 is SQIVND in the germline V gene (reference sequence). There are 14 residues in the CDR3. The CDR3 loop is CASSLGQGSGTQHF. Here the CDR3 DNA reads TGTGCCAGTAGTCTCGGACAGGGGTCCGGGACCCAGCATTTT.

In its sample, this clone was seen once. The chain carries TRBV28 and TRBJ1-3, with D uncertain. This CDR3 spans 17 amino acids. Trimming stripped 4 bases from V and 0 bases from J, with 16 bases between. The V gene's germline CDR1 is MDHEN and CDR2 SYDVKM. The CDR3, as DNA: TGTGCCAGCAGTTCCCTCGTCGGGTCATCCTCTGGAAACACCATATATTTT. It is translated as CASSSLVGSSSGNTIYF. Variable domain in full (rest from reference TRBV28 and TRBJ1-3): DVKVTQSSRYLVKRTGEKVFLECVQDMDHENMFWYRQDPGLGLRLIYFSYDVKMKEKGDIPEGYSVSREKKERFSLILESASTNQTSMYLCASSSLVGSSSGNTIYFGEGSWLTVV.

The chain carries TRBV30 and TRBJ1-5; D is perhaps TRBD1 (5 bases). V lost 0 bases to trimming and J lost 7 bases, with 13 bases between them. Germline CDR1 reads GTSNPN; CDR2 reads SVGIG (reference sequence). The CDR3 runs to 14 residues. CDR3 residues: CAWSVGGQGQPQHF. The CDR3 DNA sequence: TGTGCCTGGAGTGTCGGAGGTCAGGGACAGCCCCAGCATTTT.

This sequence joins TRBV9 and TRBJ1-4, with D tentatively TRBD1 (5 bases). The germline gives CDR1 SGDLS, CDR2 YYNGEE. Trimming removed 10 bases from V and 0 bases from J, with 25 bases in between. The CDR3 is 18 residues long. DNA for the CDR3: TGTGCCGGTACCCTCGACAGAAAAACATTTGCAACTAATGAAAAACTGTTTTTT. Amino acid sequence: CAGTLDRKTFATNEKLFF.

CDR3 DNA: TGTGCCAGCAGCCAAGATCTTTACGAGCAGTACTTC. This encodes CASSQDLYEQYF. The rearrangement links TRBV3-1 (or the pseudogene TRBV3-2) to TRBJ2-7; D gene unclear. Trimming stripped 0 bases from V and 4 bases from J, with 4 bases between. The CDR3 totals 12 residues. Per the germline V gene, CDR1 is LGHDT and CDR2 is YNNKEL (reference sequence).

This clone was picked up a small number of times. Different DNA sequences within this sample yield the same CDR3. The chain couples TRBV3-1 (or the pseudogene TRBV3-2) to TRBJ1-6; a possible D gene is TRBD1 (6 bases). Germline loops: CDR1 LGHDT, CDR2 YNNKEL (reference sequence). The length of the CDR3 is 14 residues. Trimming took 1 base from V and 7 from J, leaving 8 bases between them. The CDR3 loop reads CASSQGTENSPLHF. The DNA for the CDR3 is TGTGCCAGCAGCCAAGGGACAGAAAATTCACCCCTCCACTTT.

The chain employs TRBV29-1 and TRBJ1-1, with TRBD1 as a possible D gene (5 bases). Trimming left V 8 bases short and J 0 bases short, with 13 bases between. The CDR3 runs 13 residues. Germline lookup yields CDR1 SQVTM and CDR2 ANQGSEA. In DNA, the CDR3 is TGCAGCACCGGGGCTACATTGAACACTGAAGCTTTCTTT. Translating it yields CSTGATLNTEAFF. The variable domain in full, completed from reference TRBV29-1 and TRBJ1-1, reads SAVISQKPSRDICQRGTSLTIQCQVDSQVTMMFWYRQQPGQSLTLIATANQGSEATYESGFVIDKFPISRPNLTFSTLTVSNMSPEDSSIYLCSTGATLNTEAFFGQGTRLTVV.

The chain employs TRBV6-5 and TRBJ1-5; no definite D call. CDR1 MNHEY and CDR2 SVGAGI come from the germline V gene. CDR3 size: 12 residues. Deletions cut 6 bases from V and 1 base from J, with 4 bases between. The CDR3 DNA sequence: TGTGCCAGCAGGACCAGCAATCAGCCCCAGCATTTT. Its translation: CASRTSNQPQHF.

The V call is TRBV3-1 (or the pseudogene TRBV3-2), the J call TRBJ1-1, with D perhaps matching TRBD1 (6 bases). Germline CDR1 is LGHDT and CDR2 is YNNKEL (reference sequence). V was pared by 1 base and J by 4 bases, with 25 bases between. The CDR3 loop spans 19 amino acids. The CDR3 reads CASSQVLSGSGQGTTEAFF. For the CDR3, the DNA is TGTGCCAGCAGCCAAGTCCTGTCGGGTTCCGGCCAGGGGACCACTGAAGCTTTCTTT.

This clone was picked up many times. The chain carries TRBV11-2 and TRBJ2-1, with D perhaps matching TRBD2 (6 bases). The CDR3 is 14 amino acids. The V end was cut by 2 bases, the J end by 7 bases, with 12 bases between. In germline, CDR1 is SGHAT, CDR2 FQNNGV. The CDR3 DNA is TGTGCCAGCAGCTTACCTTTAGCGGTTAATGAGCAGTTCTTC. It specifies CASSLPLAVNEQFF.

The chain links TRBV4-1 to TRBJ2-3; weak D call: TRBD2 (6 bases). The CDR3 contains 17 residues. CDR1 is MGHRA and CDR2 is YSYEKL in the germline V gene. Trimming removed 1 base from V and 6 bases from J, with 20 bases in between. CDR3 DNA sequence: TGCGCCAGCAGCCAAGGGTTCGGGGGTACTCACCTTGATACGCAGTATTTT. Translating gives CASSQGFGGTHLDTQYF.

V and J are TRBV6-5 and TRBJ1-6; D perhaps matches TRBD1 (6 bases). V shed 0 bases and J shed 7 bases, with 10 bases lying between them. Germline-derived CDR1 and CDR2 are MNHEY and SVGAGI. The CDR3 covers 15 residues. Written as DNA, the CDR3 is TGTGCCAGCAGTTACTCGCGGGGGGCCAATTCACCCCTCCACTTT. This translates into CASSYSRGANSPLHF.

The chain employs TRBV5-1 and TRBJ2-3; 12 bases are shared with TRBD2. The V and J ends lost 1 base and 0 bases, in that order; junction bases with no gene match: 9. This CDR3 comprises 19 residues. The germline CDR1 and CDR2 sequences are SGHRS and YFSETQ. Here the CDR3 DNA reads TGCGCCAGCAGCTTGAGACTAGCGGGAGCCCCTACTAGCACAGATACGCAGTATTTT. It specifies CASSLRLAGAPTSTDTQYF.

This clone appeared once. The rearrangement links TRBV7-2 to TRBJ2-7; TRBD1 is a possible D gene (7 bases). The CDR3 loop spans 13 amino acids. Germline V CDR1 and CDR2: SGHTA, FQGNSA. V was pared by 5 bases and J by 3 bases, with 11 bases between. The DNA for the CDR3 is TGTGCCAGCAGCACGCGGGACAGCTACGAGCAGTACTTC. This sequence encodes CASSTRDSYEQYF.

The chain recombines TRBV4-2 with TRBJ2-7, with 8 bases lining up with TRBD1. The junction had 7 bases not matched to a gene; V was cut back by 1 base and J by 5 bases. The length of the CDR3 is 15 residues. Germline V lookup: CDR1 LGHNA, CDR2 YNFKEQ. The DNA of the CDR3 is TGTGCCAGCAGCCAAGGACAGGGGAGGATCAACGAGCAGTACTTC. Protein sequence: CASSQGQGRINEQYF.

The gene calls are TRBV27 and TRBJ2-3; D gene unclear. Germline V gene data show CDR1 as MNHEY and CDR2 as SMNVEV (reference sequence). The CDR3 extends over 15 amino acids. Trimming took off 0 bases at V and 0 bases at J, with 7 bases between the two ends. The CDR3 sequence: CASSLSGFSTDTQYF. The CDR3 DNA reads as TGTGCCAGCAGTTTATCTGGGTTTAGCACAGATACGCAGTATTTT.